Sequencing of this T cell receptor (beta chain) was carried out in a study of blood T cell repertoires in COVID-19. This table comes from immunoSEQ multiplex PCR, and its TCRdb copy is limited to in-frame clones, with some not included. This table has about 39,000 clones, approximately 83% appearing once. Germline-derived CDR1 and CDR2 are WNHNN and SYGVQD (reference sequence). Losses at the gene ends were 0 bases for V and 0 bases for J; bases not matched to a gene: 4. This CDR3 spans 19 amino acids. What was sequenced was peripheral blood. The source is a middle-aged man with active COVID-19. The chain employs TRBV10-1 and TRBJ2-1; 14 bases match TRBD2. CDR3 nucleotides: TGCGCCAGCAGTGAGTCGGGACTAGCGGGAGTCCACTCCTACAATGAGCAGTTCTTC. It codes for CASSESGLAGVHSYNEQFF.